This T cell receptor beta chain stems from a study of shared clonotypes between healthy human individuals. The genomic DNA of each subset was split evenly across several immunoSEQ plates. Clones were sequenced by immunoSEQ multiplex PCR, and TCRdb holds only the in-frame ones, with some missing. Seen here are roughly 500,000 clones, 65% to 85% observed once, and the top ten hold about an eighth. CDR1 SNHLY and CDR2 FYNNEI come from the germline V gene. V was clipped by 2 bases and J by 3 bases, with 8 bases between them. CDR3 length equals 14 residues. The chain joins TRBV2 to TRBJ2-1; D call uncertain. The receptor's source is a woman aged 40 to 49 in good health. Some clones in this sample may be carry-over from other donors' samples. The specimen was PBMCs. The CDR3 region is CASSESGSYNEQFF. In DNA, the CDR3 is TGTGCCAGCAGTGAATCGGGCAGCTACAATGAGCAGTTCTTC.